Listed below are T cell receptor beta chains from one sample, sequenced in a study of T cell responses to AZD1222 COVID-19 vaccine. Generated by immunoSEQ multiplex PCR, the TCRdb table keeps only in-frame clones and is missing some. The sample consists of about 79,000 clones, more than 70% of them appearing once. This specimen consisted of peripheral blood, obtained on day 0 of AZD1222 vaccination. These receptors were collected from an adult in good health. The CDR3 runs from the conserved cysteine through the conserved F or W. The D gene is left open where the match is weak. Part of the rows lack a size; the others show once, few, many or a class for expanded clones.

j_call,d_call,v_call,clone_size,cdr3_aa,cdr3_nt
TRBJ1-2,NA,TRBV28,few,CASSPSAVGGYGYTF,TGTGCCAGCAGTCCTTCGGCGGTTGGAGGCTATGGCTACACCTTC
TRBJ1-1,NA,TRBV7-9,NA,CASSLGRLNTEAFF,TGTGCCAGCAGCTTAGGGAGACTGAACACTGAAGCTTTCTTT
TRBJ1-5,NA,TRBV7-2,NA,CASSPSGNQPQHF,TGTGCCAGCAGCCCATCTGGCAATCAGCCCCAGCATTTT
TRBJ1-1,NA,TRBV6-5,NA,CASTGQTEAFF,TGTGCCAGCACTGGACAGACTGAAGCTTTCTTT
TRBJ1-5,TRBD1,TRBV2,few,CASSTGGRQPQHF,TGTGCCAGCAGTACAGGGGGCAGGCAGCCCCAGCATTTT
TRBJ1-5,NA,TRBV7-2,NA,CASSLDQVANQPQHF,TGTGCCAGCAGCTTAGATCAGGTCGCCAATCAGCCCCAGCATTTT
TRBJ2-3,TRBD2,TRBV11-2,NA,CASSVTSGGRTDTQYF,TGTGCCAGCAGCGTTACTAGCGGGGGCAGGACGGATACGCAGTATTTT
TRBJ2-2,TRBD1,TRBV30,NA,CAWSSLGQGGGELFF,TGTGCCTGGAGTTCCCTGGGACAGGGCGGCGGGGAGCTGTTTTTT
TRBJ2-5,NA,TRBV5-1,few,CASSLGGRETQYF,TGCGCCAGCAGCTTGGGCGGTCGAGAGACCCAGTACTTC
TRBJ2-5,NA,TRBV9,once,CASSPPGLPQETQYF,TGTGCCAGCAGCCCCCCGGGACTCCCCCAAGAGACCCAGTACTTC
TRBJ2-2,NA,TRBV3-1/TRBV3-2,NA,CASRDGRGRELFF,TGTGCCAGCAGAGATGGTCGGGGCCGGGAGCTGTTTTTT
TRBJ1-1,NA,TRBV19,few,CASSRRGRDTEAFF,TGTGCCAGTAGTAGACGAGGGCGGGACACTGAAGCTTTCTTT
TRBJ2-7,NA,TRBV10-3,NA,CAAAGVQKYYEQYF,TGTGCCGCTGCCGGTGTACAGAAATACTACGAGCAGTACTTC
TRBJ1-1,NA,TRBV28,NA,CASSSGGAHGGNTEAFF,TGTGCCAGCAGTTCAGGCGGGGCTCACGGGGGGAACACTGAAGCTTTCTTT
TRBJ2-5,NA,TRBV3-1/TRBV3-2,NA,CASSYRETQYF,TGTGCCAGCAGCTATCGGGAGACCCAGTACTTC
TRBJ2-7,NA,TRBV18,NA,CASSPREQYF,TGTGCCAGCTCACCCCGGGAGCAGTACTTC
TRBJ1-1,NA,TRBV5-1,NA,CASSLEWGGGTEAFF,TGCGCCAGCAGCTTGGAATGGGGAGGGGGGACTGAAGCTTTCTTT
TRBJ1-4,NA,TRBV7-9,NA,CASSSGLPHEKLFF,TGTGCCAGCAGCTCGGGTCTGCCCCATGAAAAACTGTTTTTT
TRBJ2-1,NA,TRBV21-1,NA,CASSSRDRGEGEQFF,TGTGCCAGCAGCAGCCGGGACAGGGGGGAGGGTGAGCAGTTCTTC
TRBJ2-2,NA,TRBV11-2,NA,CASSPRGGAKNTGELFF,TGTGCCAGCAGCCCCCGCGGCGGGGCGAAAAACACCGGGGAGCTGTTTTTT
TRBJ2-5,NA,TRBV27,NA,CASSLRRAGETQYF,TGTGCCAGCAGTTTGAGGAGGGCTGGGGAGACCCAGTACTTC
TRBJ2-3,NA,TRBV11-2,NA,CASSYEGGGGPLDTQYF,TGTGCCAGCAGCTACGAGGGTGGAGGGGGGCCGTTAGATACGCAGTATTTT
TRBJ2-1,TRBD2,TRBV27,NA,CASSLIAGGQVEQFF,TGTGCCAGCAGTTTAATAGCGGGGGGGCAGGTTGAGCAGTTCTTC
TRBJ1-2,TRBD1,TRBV29-1,NA,CSVQGGFNYGYTF,TGCAGCGTTCAGGGGGGCTTTAACTATGGCTACACCTTC
TRBJ1-2,TRBD1,TRBV27,NA,CASSSTGTASYGYTF,TGTGCCAGCAGTAGCACCGGGACAGCTTCCTATGGCTACACCTTC
TRBJ2-2,TRBD1,TRBV10-2,NA,CASSGRGGIDTGELFF,TGCGCCAGCAGTGGTCGAGGGGGCATAGACACCGGGGAGCTGTTTTTT
TRBJ1-4,NA,TRBV10-3,NA,CAISGQANEKLFF,TGTGCCATCAGTGGGCAGGCTAATGAAAAACTGTTTTTT
TRBJ1-5,NA,TRBV19,NA,CASSYDATAKLNQPQHF,TGTGCCAGCTCCTACGACGCGACAGCCAAACTCAATCAGCCCCAGCATTTT
TRBJ2-1,NA,TRBV3-1/TRBV3-2,NA,CASSQDSDSEQFF,TGTGCCAGCAGCCAAGATTCCGACAGCGAGCAGTTCTTC
TRBJ2-4,NA,TRBV19,NA,CASSMTGGRDGRNIQYF,TGTGCCAGTAGTATGACCGGGGGTCGAGACGGTAGAAACATTCAGTACTTC
TRBJ2-5,NA,TRBV19,NA,CASSLAGIETQYF,TGTGCCAGTAGCCTGGCGGGGATCGAGACCCAGTACTTC
TRBJ1-6,NA,TRBV7-9,few,CASSFRGGNNSPLHF,TGTGCCAGCAGCTTCAGGGGCGGCAATAATTCACCCCTCCACTTT
TRBJ2-7,NA,TRBV5-4,NA,CASSLRTDPSYEQYF,TGTGCCAGCAGCTTAAGGACAGACCCGTCCTACGAGCAGTACTTC
TRBJ1-3,NA,TRBV6-5,few,CATIQVNSGNTIYF,TGTGCCACCATCCAGGTGAACTCTGGAAACACCATATATTTT
TRBJ1-6,NA,TRBV5-4,NA,CASSLGESPLHF,TGTGCCAGCAGCTTAGGGGAGTCACCCCTCCACTTT
TRBJ1-6,NA,TRBV21-1,NA,CASSGFLWGLGYNSPLHF,TGTGCCAGCAGTGGATTTCTTTGGGGTTTAGGTTATAATTCACCCCTCCACTTT
TRBJ1-1,NA,TRBV4-1,NA,CASSQGVRLNTEAFF,TGCGCCAGCAGCCAAGGGGTACGTCTGAACACTGAAGCTTTCTTT
TRBJ2-7,NA,TRBV18,once,CAIPTTQEFVRSYEQYF,TGTGCCATCCCCACCACACAGGAGTTTGTGAGGTCCTACGAGCAGTACTTC
TRBJ2-5,NA,TRBV28,once,CASSFTETQYF,TGTGCCAGCAGTTTTACCGAGACCCAGTACTTC
TRBJ2-7,NA,TRBV5-4,few,CASGNLIDTRGTYEQYF,TGTGCCAGCGGAAATCTAATCGACACCCGAGGCACCTACGAGCAGTACTTC